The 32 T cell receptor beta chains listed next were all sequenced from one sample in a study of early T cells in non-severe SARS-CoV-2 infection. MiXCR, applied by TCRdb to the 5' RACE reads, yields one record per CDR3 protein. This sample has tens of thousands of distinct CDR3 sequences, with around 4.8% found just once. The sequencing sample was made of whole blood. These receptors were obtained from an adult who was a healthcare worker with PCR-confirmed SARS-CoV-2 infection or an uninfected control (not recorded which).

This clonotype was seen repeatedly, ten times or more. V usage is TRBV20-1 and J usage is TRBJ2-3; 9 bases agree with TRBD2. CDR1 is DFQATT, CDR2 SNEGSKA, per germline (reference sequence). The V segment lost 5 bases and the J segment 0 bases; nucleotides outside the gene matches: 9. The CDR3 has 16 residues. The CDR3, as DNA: TGCAGTGCTTATTTCGGACTAGCGTTTAGCACAGATACGCAGTATTTT. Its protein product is CSAYFGLAFSTDTQYF.

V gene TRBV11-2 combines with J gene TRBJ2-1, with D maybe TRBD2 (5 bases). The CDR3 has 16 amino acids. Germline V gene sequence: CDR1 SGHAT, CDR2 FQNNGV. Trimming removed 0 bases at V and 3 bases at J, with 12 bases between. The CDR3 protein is CASSLERVPIYNEQFF. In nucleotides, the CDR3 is TGTGCCAGCAGCTTAGAGCGGGTTCCCATCTACAATGAGCAGTTCTTC.

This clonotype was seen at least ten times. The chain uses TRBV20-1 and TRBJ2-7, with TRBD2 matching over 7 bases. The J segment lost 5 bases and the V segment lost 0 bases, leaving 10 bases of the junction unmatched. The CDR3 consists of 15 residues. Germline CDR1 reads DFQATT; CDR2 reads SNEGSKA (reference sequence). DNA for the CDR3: TGCAGTGCTAGAGAAGGGGCGGGAGATTCTGACGAGCAGTACTTC. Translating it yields CSAREGAGDSDEQYF.

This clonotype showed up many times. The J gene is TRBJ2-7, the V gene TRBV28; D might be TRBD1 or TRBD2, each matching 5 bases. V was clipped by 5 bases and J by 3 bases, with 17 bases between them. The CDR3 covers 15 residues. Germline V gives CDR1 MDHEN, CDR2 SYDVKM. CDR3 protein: CASSPPPGTRYEQYF. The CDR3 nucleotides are TGTGCCAGCAGTCCGCCCCCAGGGACCCGCTACGAGCAGTACTTC.

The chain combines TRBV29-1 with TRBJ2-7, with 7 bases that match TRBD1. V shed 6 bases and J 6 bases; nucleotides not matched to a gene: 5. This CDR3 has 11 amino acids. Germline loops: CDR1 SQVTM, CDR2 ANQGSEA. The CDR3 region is CSVGAGGEQYF. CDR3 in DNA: TGCAGCGTGGGGGCAGGGGGCGAGCAGTACTTC.

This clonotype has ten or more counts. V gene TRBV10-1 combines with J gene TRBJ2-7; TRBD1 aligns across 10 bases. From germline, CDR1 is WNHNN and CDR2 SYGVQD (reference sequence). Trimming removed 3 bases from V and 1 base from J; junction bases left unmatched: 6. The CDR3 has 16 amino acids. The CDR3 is CASSDRQGADSYEQYF. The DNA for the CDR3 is TGCGCCAGCAGTGATAGACAGGGGGCCGATTCCTACGAGCAGTACTTC.

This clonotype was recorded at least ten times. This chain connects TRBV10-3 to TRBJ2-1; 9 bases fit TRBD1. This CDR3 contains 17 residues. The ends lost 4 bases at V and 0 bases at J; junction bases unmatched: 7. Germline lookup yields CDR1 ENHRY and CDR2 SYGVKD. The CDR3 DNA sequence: TGTGCCATCAGTGGAAGAGGGACAGGGAACTCCTACAATGAGCAGTTCTTC. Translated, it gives CAISGRGTGNSYNEQFF.

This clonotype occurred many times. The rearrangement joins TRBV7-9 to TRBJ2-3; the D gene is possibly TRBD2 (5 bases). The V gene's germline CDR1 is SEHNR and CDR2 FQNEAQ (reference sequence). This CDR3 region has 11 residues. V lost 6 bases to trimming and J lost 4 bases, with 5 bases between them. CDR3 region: CASRLADTQYF. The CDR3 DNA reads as TGTGCCAGCAGACTAGCAGATACGCAGTATTTT.

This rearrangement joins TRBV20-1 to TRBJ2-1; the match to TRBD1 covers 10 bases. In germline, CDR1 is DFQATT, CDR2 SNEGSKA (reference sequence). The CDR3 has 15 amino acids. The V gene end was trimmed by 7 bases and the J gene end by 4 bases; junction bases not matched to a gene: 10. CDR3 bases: TGCAGTGTGCCGGGACAGGGGAAAGATTACAATGAGCAGTTCTTC. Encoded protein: CSVPGQGKDYNEQFF.

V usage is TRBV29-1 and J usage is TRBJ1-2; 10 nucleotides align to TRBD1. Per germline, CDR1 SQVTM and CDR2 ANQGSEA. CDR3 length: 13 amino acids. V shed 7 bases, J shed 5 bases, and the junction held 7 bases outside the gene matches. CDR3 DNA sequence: TGCAGCGCGACAGGGGGCGCCCCTTATGGCTACACCTTC. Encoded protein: CSATGGAPYGYTF.

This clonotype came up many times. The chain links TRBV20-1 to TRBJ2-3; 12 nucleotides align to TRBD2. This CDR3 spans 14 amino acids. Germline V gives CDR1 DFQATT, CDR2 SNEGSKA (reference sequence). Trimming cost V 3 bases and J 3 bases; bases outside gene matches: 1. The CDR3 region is CSARTSGSTDTQYF. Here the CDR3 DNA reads TGCAGTGCTAGGACTAGCGGGAGTACAGATACGCAGTATTTT.

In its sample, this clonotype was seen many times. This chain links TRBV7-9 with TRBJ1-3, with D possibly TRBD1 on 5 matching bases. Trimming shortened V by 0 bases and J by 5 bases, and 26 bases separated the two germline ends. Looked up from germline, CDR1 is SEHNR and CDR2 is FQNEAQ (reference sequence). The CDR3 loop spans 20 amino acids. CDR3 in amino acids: CASSLAFQPGPKSGRNTIYF. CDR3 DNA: TGTGCCAGCAGCTTAGCGTTTCAACCGGGACCTAAGTCGGGTCGAAACACCATATATTTT. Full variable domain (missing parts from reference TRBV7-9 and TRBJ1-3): DTGVSQNPRHKITKRGQNVTFRCDPISEHNRLYWYRQTLGQGPEFLTYFQNEAQLEKSRLLSDRFSAERPKGSFSTLEIQRTEQGDSAMYLCASSLAFQPGPKSGRNTIYFGEGSWLTVV.

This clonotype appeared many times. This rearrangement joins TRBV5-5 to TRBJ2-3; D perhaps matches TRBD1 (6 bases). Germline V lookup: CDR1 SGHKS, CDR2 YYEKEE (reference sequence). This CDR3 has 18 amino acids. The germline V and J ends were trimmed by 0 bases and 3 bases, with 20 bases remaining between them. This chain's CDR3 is CASSLAPTGSSRTDTQYF. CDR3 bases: TGTGCCAGCAGCTTGGCCCCAACAGGGAGCTCCAGAACAGATACGCAGTATTTT.

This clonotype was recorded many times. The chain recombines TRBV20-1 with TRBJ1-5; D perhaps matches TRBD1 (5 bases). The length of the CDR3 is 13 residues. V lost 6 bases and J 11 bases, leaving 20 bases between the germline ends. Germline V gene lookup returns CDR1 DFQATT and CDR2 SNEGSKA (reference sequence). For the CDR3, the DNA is TGCAGTGCAAGGGACTCCCTGGTTCTGACCCAGCATTTT. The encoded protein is CSARDSLVLTQHF.

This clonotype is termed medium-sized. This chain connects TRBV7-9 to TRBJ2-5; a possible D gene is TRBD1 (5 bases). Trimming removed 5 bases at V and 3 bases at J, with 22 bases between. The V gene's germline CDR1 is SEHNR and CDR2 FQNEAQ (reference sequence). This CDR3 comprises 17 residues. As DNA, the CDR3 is TGTGCCAGCAGCCCTAAGTACCCAGGGTCTGAGAAAGAGACCCAGTACTTC. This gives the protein CASSPKYPGSEKETQYF.

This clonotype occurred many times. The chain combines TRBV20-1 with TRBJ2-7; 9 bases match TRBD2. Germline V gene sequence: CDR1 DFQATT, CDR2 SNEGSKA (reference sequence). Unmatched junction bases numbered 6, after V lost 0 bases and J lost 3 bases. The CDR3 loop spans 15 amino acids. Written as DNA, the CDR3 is TGCAGTGCTAGAGACTTAGCGGGAGTAAGCTACGAGCAGTACTTC. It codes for CSARDLAGVSYEQYF.

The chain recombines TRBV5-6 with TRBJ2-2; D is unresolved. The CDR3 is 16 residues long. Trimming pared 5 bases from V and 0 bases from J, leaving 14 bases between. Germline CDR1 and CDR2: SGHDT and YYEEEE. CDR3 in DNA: TGTGCCAGCAGACGACGCGTCACCGCGAACACCGGGGAGCTGTTTTTT. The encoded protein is CASRRRVTANTGELFF.

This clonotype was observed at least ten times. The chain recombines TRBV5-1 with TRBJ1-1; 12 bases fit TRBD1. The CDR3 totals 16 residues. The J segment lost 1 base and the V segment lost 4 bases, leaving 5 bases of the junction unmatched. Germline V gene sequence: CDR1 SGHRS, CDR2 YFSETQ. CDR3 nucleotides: TGCGCCAGCAGCACAGGGACAGGGGGCGCGAACACTGAAGCTTTCTTT. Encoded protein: CASSTGTGGANTEAFF.

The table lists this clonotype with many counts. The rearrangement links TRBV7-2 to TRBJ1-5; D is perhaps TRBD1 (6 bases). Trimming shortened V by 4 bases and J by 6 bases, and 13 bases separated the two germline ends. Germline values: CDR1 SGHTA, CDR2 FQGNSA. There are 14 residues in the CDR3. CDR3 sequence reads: CASSSTRGVQPQHF. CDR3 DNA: TGTGCCAGCAGCTCGACGAGGGGGGTTCAGCCCCAGCATTTT.

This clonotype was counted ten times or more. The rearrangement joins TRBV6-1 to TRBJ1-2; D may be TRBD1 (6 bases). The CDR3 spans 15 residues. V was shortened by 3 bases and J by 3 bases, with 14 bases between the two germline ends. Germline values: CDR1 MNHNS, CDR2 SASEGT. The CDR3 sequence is CASSDVFRGDYGYTF. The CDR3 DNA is TGTGCCAGCAGTGATGTGTTCAGGGGAGACTATGGCTACACCTTC.

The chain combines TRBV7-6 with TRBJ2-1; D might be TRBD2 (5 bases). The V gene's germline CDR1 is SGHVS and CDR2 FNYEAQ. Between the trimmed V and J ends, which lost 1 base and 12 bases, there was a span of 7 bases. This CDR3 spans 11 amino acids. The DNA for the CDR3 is TGTGCCAGCAGCTTAGGCCTAGCGCAGTTCTTC. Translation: CASSLGLAQFF.

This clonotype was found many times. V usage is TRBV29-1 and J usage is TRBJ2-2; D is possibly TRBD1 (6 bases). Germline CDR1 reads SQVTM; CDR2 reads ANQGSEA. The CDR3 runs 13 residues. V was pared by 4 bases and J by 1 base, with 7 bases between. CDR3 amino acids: CSVGQVNTGELFF. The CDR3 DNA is TGCAGCGTTGGACAGGTGAACACCGGGGAGCTGTTTTTT.

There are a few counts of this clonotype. CDR3 nucleotide sequence: TGCAGTGCTACCGACAGGGCAAAAGGAAACACCATATATTTT. Protein product: CSATDRAKGNTIYF. V and J are TRBV20-1 and TRBJ1-3, with 7 nucleotides matching TRBD1. Germline assignment: CDR1 DFQATT and CDR2 SNEGSKA (reference sequence). This CDR3 is 14 amino acids long. The V gene end was trimmed by 4 bases and the J gene end by 4 bases; junction bases not matched to a gene: 7.

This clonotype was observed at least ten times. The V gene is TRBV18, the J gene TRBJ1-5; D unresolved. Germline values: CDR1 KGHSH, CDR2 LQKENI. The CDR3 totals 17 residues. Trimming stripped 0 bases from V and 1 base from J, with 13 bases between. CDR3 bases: TGTGCCAGCTCACCACCAACCTCGGATAGAAGCAATCAGCCCCAGCATTTT. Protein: CASSPPTSDRSNQPQHF.

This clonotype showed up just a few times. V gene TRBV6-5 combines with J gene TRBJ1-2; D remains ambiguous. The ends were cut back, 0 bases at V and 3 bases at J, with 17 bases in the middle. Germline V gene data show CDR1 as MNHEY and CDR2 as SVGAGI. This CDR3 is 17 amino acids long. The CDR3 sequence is CASSYSIWEGLDYGYTF. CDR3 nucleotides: TGTGCCAGCAGTTACTCGATTTGGGAGGGTTTAGACTATGGCTACACCTTC.

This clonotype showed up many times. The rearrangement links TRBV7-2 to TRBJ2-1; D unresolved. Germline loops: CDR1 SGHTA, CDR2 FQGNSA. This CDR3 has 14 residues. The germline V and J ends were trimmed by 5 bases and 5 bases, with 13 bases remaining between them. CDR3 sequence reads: CASSLRWPNNEQFF. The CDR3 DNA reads TGTGCCAGCAGCCTCAGGTGGCCAAACAATGAGCAGTTCTTC.

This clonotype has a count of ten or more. The CDR3 region is CASSQGTAGGRNSPLHF. The CDR3 nucleotides read TGCGCCAGCAGCCAAGGAACCGCAGGGGGCCGGAATTCACCCCTCCACTTT. The V gene is TRBV4-1, the J gene TRBJ1-6; TRBD1 matches at 8 bases. The CDR3 sequence is 17 residues long. Germline V gives CDR1 MGHRA, CDR2 YSYEKL. V lost 1 base, J lost 7 bases, and 9 bases stayed unmatched.

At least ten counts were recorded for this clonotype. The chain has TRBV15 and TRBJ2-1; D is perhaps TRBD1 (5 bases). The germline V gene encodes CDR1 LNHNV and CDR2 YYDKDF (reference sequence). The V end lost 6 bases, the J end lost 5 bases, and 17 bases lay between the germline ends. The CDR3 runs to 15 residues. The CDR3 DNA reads TGTGCCACCAGACAGGAAAGGGAATGGAACAATGAGCAGTTCTTC. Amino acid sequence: CATRQEREWNNEQFF.

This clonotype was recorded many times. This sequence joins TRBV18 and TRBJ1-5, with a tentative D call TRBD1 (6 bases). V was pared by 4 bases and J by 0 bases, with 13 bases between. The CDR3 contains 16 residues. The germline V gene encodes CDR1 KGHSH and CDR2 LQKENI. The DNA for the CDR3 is TGTGCCAGCTCACTAGACAGGTGGAATAGCAATCAGCCCCAGCATTTT. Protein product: CASSLDRWNSNQPQHF.

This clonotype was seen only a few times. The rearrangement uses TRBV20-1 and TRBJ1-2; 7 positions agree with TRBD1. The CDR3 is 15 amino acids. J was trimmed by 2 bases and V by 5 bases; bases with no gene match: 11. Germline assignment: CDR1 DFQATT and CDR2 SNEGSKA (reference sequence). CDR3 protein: CSARWLGQSNYGYTF. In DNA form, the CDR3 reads TGCAGTGCTCGCTGGTTGGGACAGTCGAACTATGGCTACACCTTC.

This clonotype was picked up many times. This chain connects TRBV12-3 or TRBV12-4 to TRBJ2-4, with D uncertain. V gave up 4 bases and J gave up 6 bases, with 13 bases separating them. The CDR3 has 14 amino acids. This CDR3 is CASSSPVRGNIQYF. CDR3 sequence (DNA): TGTGCCAGCAGTTCCCCGGTGAGAGGAAACATTCAGTACTTC.

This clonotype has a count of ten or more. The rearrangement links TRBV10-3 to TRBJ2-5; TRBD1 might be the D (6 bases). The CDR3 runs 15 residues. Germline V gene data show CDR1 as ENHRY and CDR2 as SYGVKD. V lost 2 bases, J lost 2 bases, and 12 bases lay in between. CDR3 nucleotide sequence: TGTGCCATCAGTGAGACAGGGAAATCTCAAGAGACCCAGTACTTC. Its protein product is CAISETGKSQETQYF.